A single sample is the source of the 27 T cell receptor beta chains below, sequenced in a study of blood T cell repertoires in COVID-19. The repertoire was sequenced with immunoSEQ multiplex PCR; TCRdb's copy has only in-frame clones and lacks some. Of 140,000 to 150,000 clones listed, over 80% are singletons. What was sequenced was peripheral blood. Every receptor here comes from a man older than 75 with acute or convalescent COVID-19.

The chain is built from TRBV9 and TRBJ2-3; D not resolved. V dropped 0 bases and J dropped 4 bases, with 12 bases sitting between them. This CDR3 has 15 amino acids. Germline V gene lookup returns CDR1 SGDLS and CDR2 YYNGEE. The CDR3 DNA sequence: TGTGCCAGCAGCGTAGGGCCAGAGGATGCAGATACGCAGTATTTT. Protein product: CASSVGPEDADTQYF.

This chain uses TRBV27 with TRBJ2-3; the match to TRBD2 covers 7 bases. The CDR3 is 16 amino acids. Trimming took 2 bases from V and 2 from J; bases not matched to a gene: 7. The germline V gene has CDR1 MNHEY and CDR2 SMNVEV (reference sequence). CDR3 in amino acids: CASSLKGAGATDTQYF. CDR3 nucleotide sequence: TGTGCCAGCAGTTTAAAAGGGGCGGGAGCCACAGATACGCAGTATTTT.

CDR3 sequence reads: CASSMGTGRFGQYF. CDR3 nucleotides: TGTGCCAGTAGTATGGGGACAGGCCGCTTTGGGCAGTACTTC. The V gene is TRBV19, the J gene TRBJ2-7, with 8 bases identical to TRBD1. The CDR3 is 14 amino acids. Germline V gene data show CDR1 as LNHDA and CDR2 as SQIVND (reference sequence). Trimming at V came to 3 bases and at J to 9 bases, leaving 10 bases not matched to a gene.

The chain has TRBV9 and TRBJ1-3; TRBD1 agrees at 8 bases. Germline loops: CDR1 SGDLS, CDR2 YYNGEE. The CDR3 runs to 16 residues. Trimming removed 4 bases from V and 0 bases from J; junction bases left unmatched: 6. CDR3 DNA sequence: TGTGCCAGCAGCACCCGAGGACAGGGCTCTGGAAACACCATATATTTT. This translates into CASSTRGQGSGNTIYF.

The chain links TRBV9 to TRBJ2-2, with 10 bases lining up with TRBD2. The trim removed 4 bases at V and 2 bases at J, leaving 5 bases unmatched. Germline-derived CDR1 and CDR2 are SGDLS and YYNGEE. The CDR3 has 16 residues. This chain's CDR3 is CASSISGRVNTGELFF. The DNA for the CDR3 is TGTGCCAGCAGCATAAGCGGGAGGGTTAACACCGGGGAGCTGTTTTTT.

The CDR3 loop reads CASSLTGFSQPQHF. Written as DNA, the CDR3 is TGCGCCAGCAGCCTGACAGGGTTCAGTCAGCCCCAGCATTTT. The rearrangement uses TRBV4-1 and TRBJ1-5, with 7 bases aligning to TRBD1. CDR3 size: 14 residues. Per germline, CDR1 MGHRA and CDR2 YSYEKL. Trimming at V came to 4 bases and at J to 6 bases, leaving 6 bases not matched to a gene.

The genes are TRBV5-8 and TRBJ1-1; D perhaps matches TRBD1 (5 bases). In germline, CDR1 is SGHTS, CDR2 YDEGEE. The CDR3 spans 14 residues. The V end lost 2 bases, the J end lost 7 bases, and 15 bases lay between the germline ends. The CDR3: CASSFRAQGYEAFF. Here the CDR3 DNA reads TGTGCCAGCAGCTTCCGGGCCCAGGGTTATGAAGCTTTCTTT.

The CDR3: CASSRRTGAEKLFF. Written as DNA, the CDR3 is TGTGCCAGCAGCAGGAGGACAGGGGCAGAAAAACTGTTTTTT. The gene calls are TRBV7-2 and TRBJ1-4; TRBD1 matches 9 bases. CDR3 length: 14 amino acids. The ends lost 5 bases at V and 8 bases at J; junction bases unmatched: 6. The germline V gene has CDR1 SGHTA and CDR2 FQGNSA.

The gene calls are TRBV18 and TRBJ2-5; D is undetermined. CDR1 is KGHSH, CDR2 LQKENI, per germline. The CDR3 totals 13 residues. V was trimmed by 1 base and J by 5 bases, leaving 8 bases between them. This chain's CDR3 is CASSPLLEETQYF. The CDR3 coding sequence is TGTGCCAGCTCACCACTCCTGGAGGAGACCCAGTACTTC.

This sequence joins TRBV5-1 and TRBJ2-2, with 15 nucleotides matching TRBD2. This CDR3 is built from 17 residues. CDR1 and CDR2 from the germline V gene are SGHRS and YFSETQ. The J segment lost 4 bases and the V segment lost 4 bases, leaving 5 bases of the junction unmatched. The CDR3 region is CASSPGLAGGVTGELFF. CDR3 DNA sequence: TGCGCCAGCAGCCCGGGACTAGCGGGGGGAGTCACCGGGGAGCTGTTTTTT.

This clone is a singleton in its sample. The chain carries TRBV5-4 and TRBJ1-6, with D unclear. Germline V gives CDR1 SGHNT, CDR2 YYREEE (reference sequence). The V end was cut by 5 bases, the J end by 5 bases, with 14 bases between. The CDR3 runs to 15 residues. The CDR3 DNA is TGTGCCAGCAGAGGAACCGGGTCCGATAATTCACCCCTCCACTTT. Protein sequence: CASRGTGSDNSPLHF.

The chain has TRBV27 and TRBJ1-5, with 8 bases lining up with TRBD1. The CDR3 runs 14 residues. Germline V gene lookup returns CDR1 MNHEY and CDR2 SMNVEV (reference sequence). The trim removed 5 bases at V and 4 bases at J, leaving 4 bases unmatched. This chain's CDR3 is CASSPGQGNQPQHF. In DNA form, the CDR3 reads TGTGCCAGCAGTCCAGGACAGGGTAATCAGCCCCAGCATTTT.

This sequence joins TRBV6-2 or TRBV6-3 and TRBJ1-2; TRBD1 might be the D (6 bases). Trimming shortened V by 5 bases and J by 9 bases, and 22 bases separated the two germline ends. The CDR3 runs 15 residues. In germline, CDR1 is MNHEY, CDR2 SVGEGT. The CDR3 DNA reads TGTGCCAGCAGTACCTTCGGACAGTCCCAAAGCCGCTACACCTTC. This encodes CASSTFGQSQSRYTF.

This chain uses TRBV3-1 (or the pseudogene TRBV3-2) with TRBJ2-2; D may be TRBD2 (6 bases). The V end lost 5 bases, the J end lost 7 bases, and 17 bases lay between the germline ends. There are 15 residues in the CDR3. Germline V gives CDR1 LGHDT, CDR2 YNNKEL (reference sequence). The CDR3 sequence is CASSSRERRNGELFF. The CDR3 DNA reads TGTGCCAGCAGCTCTCGGGAGAGGCGGAACGGGGAGCTGTTTTTT.

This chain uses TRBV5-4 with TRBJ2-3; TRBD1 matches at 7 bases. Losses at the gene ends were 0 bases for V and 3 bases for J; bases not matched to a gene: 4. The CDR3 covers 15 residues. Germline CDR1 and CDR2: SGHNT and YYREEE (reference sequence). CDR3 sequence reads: CASSLEGQTTDTQYF. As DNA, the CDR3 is TGTGCCAGCAGCTTGGAGGGACAGACTACAGATACGCAGTATTTT.

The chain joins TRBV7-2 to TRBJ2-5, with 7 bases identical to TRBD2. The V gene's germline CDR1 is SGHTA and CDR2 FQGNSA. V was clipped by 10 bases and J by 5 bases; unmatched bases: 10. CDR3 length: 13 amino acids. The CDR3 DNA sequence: TGTGCCACCGGGGGGAGGGCCGGGGAGACCCAGTACTTC. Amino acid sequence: CATGGRAGETQYF.

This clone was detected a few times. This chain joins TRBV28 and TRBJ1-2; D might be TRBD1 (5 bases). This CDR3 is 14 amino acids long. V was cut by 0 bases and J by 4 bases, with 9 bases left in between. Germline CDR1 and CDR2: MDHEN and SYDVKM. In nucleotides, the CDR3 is TGTGCCAGCAGTTTATGGCGGGGCGGCTATGGCTACACCTTC. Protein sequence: CASSLWRGGYGYTF.

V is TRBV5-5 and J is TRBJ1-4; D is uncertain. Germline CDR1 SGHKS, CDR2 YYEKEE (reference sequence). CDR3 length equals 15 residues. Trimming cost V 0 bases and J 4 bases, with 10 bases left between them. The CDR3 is CASSLVWSGNEKLFF. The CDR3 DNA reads TGTGCCAGCAGCTTGGTGTGGTCGGGTAATGAAAAACTGTTTTTT.

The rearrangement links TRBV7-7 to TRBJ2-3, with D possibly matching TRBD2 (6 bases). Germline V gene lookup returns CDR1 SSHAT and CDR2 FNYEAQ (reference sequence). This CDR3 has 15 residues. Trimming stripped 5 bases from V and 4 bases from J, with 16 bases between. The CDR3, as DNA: TGTGCCAGCAGCCCTTTACCGGGGGTCTCAGATACGCAGTATTTT. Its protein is CASSPLPGVSDTQYF.

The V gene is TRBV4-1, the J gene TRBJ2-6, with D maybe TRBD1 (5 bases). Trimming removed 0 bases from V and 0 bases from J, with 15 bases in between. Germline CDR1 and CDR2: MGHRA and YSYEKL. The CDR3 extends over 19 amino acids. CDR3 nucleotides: TGCGCCAGCAGCCAAGAATCAGGCCTAGGGGTCTCTGGGGCCAACGTCCTGACTTTC. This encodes CASSQESGLGVSGANVLTF.

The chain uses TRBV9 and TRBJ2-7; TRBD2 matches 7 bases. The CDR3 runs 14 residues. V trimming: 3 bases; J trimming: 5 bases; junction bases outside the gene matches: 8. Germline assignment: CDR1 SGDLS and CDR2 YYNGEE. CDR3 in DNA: TGTGCCAGCAGCGCGGGGGGAGGGTTGGACGAGCAGTACTTC. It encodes CASSAGGGLDEQYF.

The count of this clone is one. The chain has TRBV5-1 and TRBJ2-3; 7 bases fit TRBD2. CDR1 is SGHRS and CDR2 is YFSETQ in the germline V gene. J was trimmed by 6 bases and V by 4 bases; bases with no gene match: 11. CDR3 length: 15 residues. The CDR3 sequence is CASSPGVGGRDTQYF. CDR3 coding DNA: TGCGCCAGCAGCCCTGGGGTGGGGGGGAGGGATACGCAGTATTTT.

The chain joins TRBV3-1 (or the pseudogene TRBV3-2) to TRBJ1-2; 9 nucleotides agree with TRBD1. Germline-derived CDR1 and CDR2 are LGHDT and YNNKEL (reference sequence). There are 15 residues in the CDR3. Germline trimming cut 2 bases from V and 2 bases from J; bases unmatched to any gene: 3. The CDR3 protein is CASSQPGQGNYGYTF. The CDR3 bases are TGTGCCAGCAGCCAACCGGGACAGGGCAACTATGGCTACACCTTC.

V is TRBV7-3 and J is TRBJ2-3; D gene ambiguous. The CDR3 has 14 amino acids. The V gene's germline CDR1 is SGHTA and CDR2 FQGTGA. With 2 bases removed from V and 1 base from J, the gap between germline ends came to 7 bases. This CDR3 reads CASSLYPGTDTQYF. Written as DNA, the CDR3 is TGTGCCAGCAGCTTATACCCAGGCACAGATACGCAGTATTTT. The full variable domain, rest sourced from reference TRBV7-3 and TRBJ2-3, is GAGVSQTPSNKVTEKGKYVELRCDPISGHTALYWYRQSLGQGPEFLIYFQGTGAADDSGLPNDRFFAVRPEGSVSTLKIQRTERGDSAVYLCASSLYPGTDTQYFGPGTRLTVL.

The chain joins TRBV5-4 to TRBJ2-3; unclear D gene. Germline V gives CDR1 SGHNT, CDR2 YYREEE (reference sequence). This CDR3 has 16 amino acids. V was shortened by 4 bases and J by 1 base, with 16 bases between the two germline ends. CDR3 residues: CASSPWAGGRTDTQYF. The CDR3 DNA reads TGTGCCAGCAGCCCCTGGGCAGGTGGTCGCACAGATACGCAGTATTTT.

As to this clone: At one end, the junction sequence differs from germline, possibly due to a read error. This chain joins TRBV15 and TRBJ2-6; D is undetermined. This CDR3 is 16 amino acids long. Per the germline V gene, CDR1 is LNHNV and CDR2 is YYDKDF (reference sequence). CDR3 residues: CATSRDPPGKASVLTF. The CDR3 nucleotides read TGTGCCACCAGCAGAGACCCCCCGGGTAAGGCCAGCGTCCTGACTTTC. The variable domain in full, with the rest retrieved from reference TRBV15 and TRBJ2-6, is DAMVIQNPRYQVTQFGKPVTLSCSQTLNHNVMYWYQQKSSQAPKLLFHYYDKDFNNEADTPDNFQSRRPNTSFCFLDIRSPGLGDTAMYLCATSRDPPGKASVLTFGAGSRLTVL.

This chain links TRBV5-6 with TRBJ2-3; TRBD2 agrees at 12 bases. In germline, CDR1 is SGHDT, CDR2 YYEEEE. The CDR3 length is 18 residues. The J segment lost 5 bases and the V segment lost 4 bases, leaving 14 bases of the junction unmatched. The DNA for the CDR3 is TGTGCCAGCAGCCACCTAGCGGGAGGGCCGTTCTCGAGAGATACGCAGTATTTT. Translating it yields CASSHLAGGPFSRDTQYF.